This T cell receptor beta chain was sequenced during a study of cytomegalovirus exposure and HLA in healthy donors. Researchers ran the PCR with 60 Vbeta and 13 Jbeta primers. The data were produced by immunoSEQ multiplex PCR, yet TCRdb's version contains in-frame clones alone and is incomplete. The data show some 95,000 clones, with about 78% seen just once and approximately 4% held by the top ten. The CDR3 is made up of 17 amino acids. The V and J ends lost 3 bases and 1 base, in that order; junction bases with no gene match: 8. CDR1 is SGHAT and CDR2 is FQNNGV in the germline V gene. A few counts support this clone.

The TCR sequence derives from a woman aged 35 to 49 in good health and CMV-seropositive. The sequencing sample was made of PBMCs. The rearrangement links TRBV11-2 to TRBJ2-3; TRBD2 aligns across 9 bases. CDR3 loop: CASSFGGGGVGTDTQYF. DNA for the CDR3: TGTGCCAGCAGCTTTGGTGGCGGGGGGGTCGGCACAGATACGCAGTATTTT.